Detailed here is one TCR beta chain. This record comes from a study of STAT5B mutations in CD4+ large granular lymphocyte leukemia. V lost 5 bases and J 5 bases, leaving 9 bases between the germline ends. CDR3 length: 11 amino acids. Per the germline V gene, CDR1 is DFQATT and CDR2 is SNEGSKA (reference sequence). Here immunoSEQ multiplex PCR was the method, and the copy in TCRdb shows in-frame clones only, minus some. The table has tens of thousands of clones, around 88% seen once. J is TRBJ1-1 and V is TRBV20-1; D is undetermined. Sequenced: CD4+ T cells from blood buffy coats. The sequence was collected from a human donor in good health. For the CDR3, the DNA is TGCAGTGCTTTGGGGAGAACTGAAGCTTTCTTT. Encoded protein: CSALGRTEAFF.